This is a list of T cell receptor beta chains from one sample in a study of glioma-infiltrating T cells after dendritic cell vaccination. Data came from immunoSEQ multiplex PCR; TCRdb stores just in-frame clones and leaves some out. The table shows around 58,000 clones, with 82% occurring only once. The material was blood, obtained before dendritic cell vaccination. These receptor sequences come from a human donor with glioblastoma. Both conserved end residues are part of each CDR3. The D gene is left open where the match is weak. A clone size is listed for some rows: how often the clone was seen (once, few, many), or a class if it is expanded.

>16|TRBJ1-4|.|.|TRBV5-1
CASSLGRSATNEKLFF
TGCGCCAGCAGCTTGGGACGGAGTGCAACTAATGAAAAACTGTTTTTT
>17|TRBJ1-5|TRBD1|once|TRBV5-1
CASSGGQGLYSNQPQHF
TGCGCCAGCAGCGGAGGACAGGGATTGTATAGCAATCAGCCCCAGCATTTT
>12|TRBJ2-1|.|.|TRBV19
CASSIGRDKQFF
TGTGCCAGTAGTATTGGCCGGGACAAGCAGTTCTTC
>16|TRBJ1-6|.|few|TRBV21-1
CATQLASRGRNSPLHF
TGTGCCACCCAGCTGGCCTCAAGGGGCCGGAATTCACCCCTCCACTTT
>12|TRBJ2-2|TRBD2|.|TRBV5-4
CASTAGDGELFF
TGTGCCAGCACAGCGGGAGACGGGGAGCTGTTTTTT
>17|TRBJ2-3|TRBD2|.|TRBV7-9
CASSPGTSGGAADTQYF
TGTGCCAGCAGCCCCGGGACTAGCGGGGGGGCTGCAGATACGCAGTATTTT
>11|TRBJ1-1|.|.|TRBV14
CASGLGGRAFF
TGTGCCAGCGGGCTGGGGGGGAGAGCTTTCTTT
>13|TRBJ2-3|.|.|TRBV9
CASSPFHGDTQYF
TGTGCCAGCAGCCCTTTTCACGGGGATACGCAGTATTTT
>12|TRBJ1-3|.|.|TRBV29-1
CSATDSGNTIYF
TGCAGCGCGACAGACTCTGGAAACACCATATATTTT
>15|TRBJ1-6|.|.|TRBV6-5
CASSYSIQGGSPLHF
TGTGCCAGCAGTTACTCGATACAAGGCGGATCACCCCTCCACTTT
>16|TRBJ1-5|.|.|TRBV2
CASSARPSRVNQPQHF
TGTGCCAGCAGTGCCCGACCAAGCAGGGTGAATCAGCCCCAGCATTTT
>13|TRBJ2-3|.|.|TRBV27
CASSSLQGDTQYF
TGTGCCAGCAGTTCCCTACAGGGAGATACGCAGTATTTT
>14|TRBJ2-5|.|.|TRBV12-5
CASGLGGRGETQYF
TGTGCTAGTGGTTTGGGGGGTAGGGGAGAGACCCAGTACTTC
>13|TRBJ1-1|.|.|TRBV28
CASSPNRVAYSFF
TGTGCCAGCAGTCCGAACAGGGTGGCCTACTCTTTCTTT
>17|TRBJ1-6|TRBD1|.|TRBV15
CATSRDLTGTGDSPLHF
TGTGCCACCAGCAGAGACTTAACCGGGACAGGGGACTCACCCCTCCACTTT
>15|TRBJ2-7|.|.|TRBV12-2
CASPTESGQPYEQYF
TGTGCAAGTCCCACCGAATCCGGACAGCCCTACGAGCAGTACTTC
>15|TRBJ2-5|.|.|TRBV4-1
CASSQDSGVGETQYF
TGCGCCAGCAGCCAAGACTCAGGGGTCGGAGAGACCCAGTACTTC
>15|TRBJ1-1|TRBD1|few|TRBV5-4
CASSAPTGAYTEAFF
TGTGCCAGCAGCGCGCCGACAGGGGCCTACACTGAAGCTTTCTTT
>17|TRBJ2-3|TRBD2|.|TRBV2
CASGFFAGGGGTDTQYF
TGTGCCAGCGGATTTTTTGCTGGCGGGGGGGGCACAGATACGCAGTATTTT
>13|TRBJ1-3|.|.|TRBV10-3
CAIAQGAGNTIYF
TGTGCCATCGCTCAGGGTGCGGGGAACACCATATATTTT